The 21 T cell receptor beta chains below come from one sample, sequenced in a study of tumor-infiltrating lymphocytes in oesophageal squamous cell carcinoma. TCRdb reprocessed the PCR reads with MiXCR, giving one entry per CDR3 protein. The table includes about 12,000 distinct CDR3 sequences, around 59% detected once. The sequenced sample consisted of esophageal tumor tissue. The origin of the receptors is a female donor with esophageal squamous cell carcinoma.

This clonotype was counted many times. The V and J genes are TRBV7-2 and TRBJ2-7; TRBD2 matches at 8 bases. The CDR3 runs to 20 residues. The V gene's germline CDR1 is SGHTA and CDR2 FQGNSA. V lost 2 bases and J lost 1; bases outside the gene matches: 19. CDR3 in amino acids: CASSLRALGGANSGSYEQYF. The CDR3 bases are TGTGCCAGCAGCTTACGTGCCCTCGGGGGGGCGAACTCCGGGTCCTACGAGCAGTACTTC.

In this sample, this clonotype turned up many times. V usage is TRBV2 and J usage is TRBJ2-1, with 9 bases lining up with TRBD1. Germline V gives CDR1 SNHLY, CDR2 FYNNEI. V lost 3 bases and J lost 7; bases outside the gene matches: 1. The CDR3 sequence is 13 residues long. The CDR3 DNA reads as TGTGCCAGCAGTGAGGGGACAGGGAATGAGCAGTTCTTC. Its protein is CASSEGTGNEQFF.

This rearrangement joins TRBV7-9 to TRBJ2-3; 8 nucleotides align to TRBD1. Germline loops: CDR1 SEHNR, CDR2 FQNEAQ (reference sequence). Unmatched junction bases numbered 13, after V lost 5 bases and J lost 6 bases. The CDR3 length is 16 residues. Here the CDR3 reads CASSPGRGQGRDTQYF. CDR3 coding DNA: TGTGCCAGCAGCCCGGGGAGAGGACAGGGCCGGGATACGCAGTATTTT.

The genes are TRBV28 and TRBJ2-3; no clear D. The closer fit of TRBJ2-1 to the DNA end suggests the J call may be wrong. Germline loops: CDR1 MDHEN, CDR2 SYDVKM. This CDR3 region has 14 residues. The CDR3 region has the DNA TGTGCCAGCAGTTTATTGGGGAACTACAATGAGCAGTTCTTC. Encoded protein: CASSLLGNYNEQFF.

This clonotype was found a few times. The chain has TRBV12-3 or TRBV12-4 and TRBJ2-1; 10 bases are shared with TRBD2. The CDR3 is made up of 16 amino acids. V lost 6 bases to trimming and J lost 10 bases; unmatched junction nucleotides: 15. The CDR3 here is CASRRTSGQGDQEQFF. DNA of the CDR3: TGTGCCAGCAGAAGGACTAGCGGCCAAGGGGACCAGGAGCAGTTCTTC.

The chain carries TRBV6-6 and TRBJ2-3, with TRBD2 matching 12 bases. The J segment lost 5 bases and the V segment lost 0 bases, leaving 9 bases of the junction unmatched. In germline, CDR1 is MNHNY, CDR2 SVGAGI (reference sequence). The CDR3 runs 18 residues. CDR3 loop: CASSYSALAGGLLDTQYF. CDR3 bases: TGTGCCAGCAGTTACTCAGCACTAGCGGGAGGACTCTTAGATACGCAGTATTTT.

This clonotype rates as large. The V gene is TRBV7-2, the J gene TRBJ2-1, with a possible D match to TRBD1 (6 bases). Germline CDR1 and CDR2: SGHTA and FQGNSA. The CDR3 contains 14 residues. Trimming took off 7 bases at V and 7 bases at J, with 17 bases between the two ends. The CDR3 DNA reads as TGTGCCAGCAAGCTTCTGGGGCAGGGGAATGAGCAGTTCTTC. This codes for CASKLLGQGNEQFF.

This clonotype was recorded once. V usage is TRBV6-6 and J usage is TRBJ2-5; 14 positions agree with TRBD2. The DNA end is a closer match to TRBJ2-7, so the J assignment may be wrong. Per germline, CDR1 MNHNY and CDR2 SVGAGI (reference sequence). There are 18 residues in the CDR3. The CDR3 bases are TGTGCCAGCAGATTACTGGGGACTAGCGGGAGATCGGGCTACGAGCAGTACTTC. Its translation is CASRLLGTSGRSGYEQYF.

The chain recombines TRBV7-2 with TRBJ1-5; TRBD1 is a possible D gene (5 bases). In germline, CDR1 is SGHTA, CDR2 FQGNSA. V gave up 6 bases and J gave up 6 bases, with 18 bases separating them. The length of the CDR3 is 15 residues. The CDR3 bases are TGTGCCAGCAGTGGGGCACCAGATAGGAGTCAGCCCCAGCATTTT. This sequence encodes CASSGAPDRSQPQHF.

This clonotype was counted once. The chain links TRBV7-8 to TRBJ2-3; the D is unclear. The germline CDR1 and CDR2 sequences are SGHVS and FQNEAQ. This CDR3 region has 13 residues. Trimming cost V 11 bases and J 4 bases, with 16 bases left between them. CDR3 sequence: CASLGGRADTQYF. DNA of the CDR3: TGTGCCTCATTGGGCGGTCGCGCAGATACGCAGTATTTT.

The chain couples TRBV5-1 to TRBJ2-2, with D possibly TRBD2 on 5 matching bases. CDR1 and CDR2 (germline): SGHRS, YFSETQ. The CDR3 covers 16 residues. Trimming shortened V by 0 bases and J by 7 bases, and 16 bases separated the two germline ends. CDR3 sequence reads: CASSLVLVASFGELFF. CDR3 nucleotide sequence: TGCGCCAGCAGCTTGGTACTAGTCGCTTCCTTCGGGGAGCTGTTTTTT.

The V gene is TRBV7-3, the J gene TRBJ2-5; 11 positions match TRBD1. The DNA end lines up better with TRBJ2-1; the J call may be wrong. Per germline, CDR1 SGHTA and CDR2 FQGTGA. The CDR3 length is 15 residues. This CDR3 is CASSRTGGAYNEQFF. CDR3 DNA sequence: TGTGCCAGCAGCCGGACAGGGGGCGCCTACAATGAGCAGTTCTTC.

Of note for this clonotype: Because it lacks the conserved phenylalanine or tryptophan at the end, this CDR3 is likely a read error. No DNA is shown, since the ends of the CDR3 on it are uncertain; the CDR3 is the one TCRdb lists. The V call is TRBV11-1, the J call TRBJ2-3; the table names TRBD2, a call not compared with the DNA. Looked up from germline, CDR1 is SGHAT and CDR2 is FQDESV (reference sequence). The CDR3 spans 18 amino acids, including both terminal residues. The CDR3 region is CASSPRTSGFWGEQFFGP.

The CDR3 loop is CASSNTGARSYTF. In nucleotides, the CDR3 is TGTGCCAGCAGTAATACCGGGGCAAGGAGCTACACCTTC. The chain has TRBV6-1 and TRBJ2-7; D perhaps matches TRBD1 (5 bases). The J call could be wrong; TRBJ1-2 is a better fit for the DNA end. The CDR3 runs 13 residues. From germline, CDR1 is MNHNS and CDR2 SASEGT.

This clonotype was counted once. The V call is TRBV6-8, the J call TRBJ2-3; 10 bases match TRBD2. Germline CDR1 is MNHGY and CDR2 is SAAAGT. The CDR3 runs to 15 residues. With V trimmed by 6 bases and J by 3 bases, 6 bases remained unmatched. The CDR3 sequence is CASRPLAGRTDTQYF. CDR3 in DNA: TGTGCCAGCAGACCACTAGCGGGAAGGACAGATACGCAGTATTTT.

This clonotype was observed a few times. This sequence joins TRBV7-6 and TRBJ2-5, with TRBD2 identical over 10 bases. Per germline, CDR1 SGHVS and CDR2 FNYEAQ. The CDR3 runs to 16 residues. Unmatched junction bases numbered 12, after V lost 0 bases and J lost 11 bases. The CDR3 DNA sequence: TGTGCCAGCAGCTTAGCCACGGCTAGCGGGAGCAATGAGCAGTACTTC. Its protein is CASSLATASGSNEQYF.

This clonotype is judged large (0.1 to 1%). Mismatch with germline at one junction end may stem from a read error. CDR3 protein: CASSNPRICTEAFF. CDR3 in DNA: TGTGCTAGCAGCAACCCCAGAATATGCACTGAAGCTTTCTTT. This chain connects TRBV7-7 to TRBJ1-1, with D unclear. This CDR3 has 14 residues. Germline lookup yields CDR1 SSHAT and CDR2 FNYEAQ (reference sequence).

Regarding this clonotype: The junction departs from germline at one end; a sequencing error may be responsible. The chain combines TRBV7-2 with TRBJ2-4, with D unclear. CDR1 SGHTA and CDR2 FQGNSA come from the germline V gene. The CDR3 loop spans 13 amino acids. The CDR3 coding sequence is TGTGCCAGCCAAGAACGGTATAATTCACCCCTCCACTTC. It encodes CASQERYNSPLHF.

This clonotype has a count of ten or more. The chain is built from TRBV18 and TRBJ2-1, with 11 bases identical to TRBD2. CDR3 size: 17 residues. The V segment lost 8 bases and the J segment 7 bases; nucleotides outside the gene matches: 16. In germline, CDR1 is KGHSH, CDR2 LQKENI. CDR3 DNA sequence: TGTGCCAGCCTGGCTCTCCCTCTAGCGGGAGGAATTAATGAGCAGTTCTTC. It specifies CASLALPLAGGINEQFF.

The CDR3 DNA reads as TGTGCCAGCAGGAAGAACAGGGATCAGCAGTACTTC. As protein: CASRKNRDQQYF. The chain is built from TRBV6-1 and TRBJ2-5, with TRBD1 as a possible D gene (6 bases). The CDR3 loop spans 12 amino acids. Trimming pared 6 bases from V and 11 bases from J, leaving 16 bases between. CDR1 and CDR2 from the germline V gene are MNHNS and SASEGT.

CDR3 bases: TGCGCCAGCAGCCTAGCGACCGGCCAAGAGACCCAGTACTTC. It codes for CASSLATGQETQYF. The J gene is TRBJ2-7, the V gene TRBV10-2; possible D gene TRBD2, 6 bases. The DNA end is a closer match to TRBJ2-5, so the J assignment may be wrong. Germline V gene sequence: CDR1 WSHSY, CDR2 SAAADI. The length of the CDR3 is 14 residues.